The clone carrying this T cell receptor beta chain was detected only once. Its antigen is not identified. The V and J ends lost 2 bases and 4 bases, in that order; junction bases with no gene match: 6. Germline lookup yields CDR1 KGHSH and CDR2 LQKENI. CDR3 length: 16 residues. Profiling relied on immunoSEQ multiplex PCR, and the TCRdb table lists in-frame clones only, not all of them. The table has around 94,000 clones, around 82% seen once. This sample was taken from a study of OX40 agonist ivuxolimab in advanced cancers. Study-wide context: In this cohort, patients received ivuxolimab, an agonistic anti-OX40 (CD134) antibody.

Study-level results: There were, on average, more expanded clones in CD8+ T cells than in CD4+.

The source is an adult with an advanced solid tumor such as melanoma, head and neck, liver or kidney cancer. This chain links TRBV18 with TRBJ2-3, with 10 bases that match TRBD2. The source was CD4+ or CD8+ T cells sorted from blood, collected in a trial of the OX40 agonist ivuxolimab. CDR3 amino acids: CASSPITSGTADTQYF. In nucleotides, the CDR3 is TGTGCCAGCTCACCAATTACTAGCGGGACCGCAGATACGCAGTATTTT.